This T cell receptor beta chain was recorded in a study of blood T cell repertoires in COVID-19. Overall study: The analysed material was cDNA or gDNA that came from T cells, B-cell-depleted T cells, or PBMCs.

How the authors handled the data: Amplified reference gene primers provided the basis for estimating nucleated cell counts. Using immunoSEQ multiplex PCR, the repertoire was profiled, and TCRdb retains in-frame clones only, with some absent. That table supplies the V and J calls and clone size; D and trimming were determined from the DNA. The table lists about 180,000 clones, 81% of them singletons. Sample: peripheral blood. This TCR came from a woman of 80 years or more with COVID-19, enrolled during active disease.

This chain's CDR3 is CASSAGQGGSPLHF. Written as DNA, the CDR3 is TGTGCCAGCAGTGCGGGACAGGGGGGTTCACCCCTCCACTTT. The J gene is TRBJ1-6, the V gene TRBV2; 11 bases are shared with TRBD1. Germline V lookup: CDR1 SNHLY, CDR2 FYNNEI. Losses at the gene ends were 4 bases for V and 9 bases for J; bases not matched to a gene: 2. This CDR3 region has 14 residues.